These 13 T cell receptor beta chains share one sample of origin, sequenced in a study of regulatory T cells in long-lasting Graves disease. Time point described: newly diagnosed GD, antithyroid drugs for less than 3 months. PBMCs provided the RNA from which the TCR library was made. iRepertoire HTBI primers and Arm-PCR of CDR3 regions built TCR beta libraries. TCRdb reprocessed the multiplex PCR reads via MiXCR and lists one record per CDR3 protein. In the table there are under 700,000 distinct CDR3 sequences, approximately 16% of which are singletons. These data were also filed under a second study, of T cells in Graves' hyperthyroidism and ophthalmopathy.

The sequenced sample was peripheral blood mononuclear cells (PBMCs), obtained at new diagnosis, from a patient treated with antithyroid drugs. The source of these receptors is a woman aged 35-65 years with Graves disease.

Many counts were recorded for this clonotype. The chain recombines TRBV12-3 or TRBV12-4 with TRBJ1-4, with D hard to call. The CDR3 sequence is 13 residues long. V lost 5 bases and J 5 bases, leaving 9 bases between the germline ends. The chain's CDR3 is CASSTPGNEKLFF. CDR3 nucleotides: TGTGCCAGCAGTACCCCGGGGAATGAAAAACTGTTTTTT.

Many counts were recorded for this clonotype. The chain has TRBV29-1 and TRBJ2-3; D gene uncertain. There are 10 residues in the CDR3. In germline, CDR1 is SQVTM, CDR2 ANQGSEA. V lost 4 bases to trimming and J lost 1 base, with 0 bases between them. CDR3 amino acids: CSVGTDTQYF. CDR3 in DNA: TGCAGCGTTGGCACAGATACGCAGTATTTT.

The rearrangement links TRBV4-1 to TRBJ1-3; D unresolved. The CDR3 runs 16 residues. V lost 0 bases and J lost 4, with 13 bases in between. The germline CDR1 and CDR2 sequences are MGHRA and YSYEKL. The CDR3 bases are TGCGCCAGCAGCCAAGACCCAGGACTGCAGGGAAACACCATATATTTT. Its translation: CASSQDPGLQGNTIYF.

The chain carries TRBV5-1 and TRBJ1-1; D is ambiguous. V lost 5 bases and J 4 bases, leaving 12 bases between the germline ends. The CDR3 consists of 13 residues. Germline V gene data show CDR1 as SGHRS and CDR2 as YFSETQ. The DNA of the CDR3 is TGCGCCAGCAGACACTTCGATCGCACTGAAGCTTTCTTT. This sequence encodes CASRHFDRTEAFF.

On this clonotype itself: A clone one base away is much larger, so this may be a read error. This chain uses TRBV11-2 with TRBJ2-7; possibly TRBD2 for D (5 bases). The CDR3 totals 15 residues. CDR1 is SGHAT and CDR2 is FQNNGV in the germline V gene. The CDR3 coding sequence is TGTGCCGGCAGCCTAGCTAGAGGGCAAGGCTACGAGCAGTACTTC. It codes for CAGSLARGQGYEQYF.

This clonotype was picked up many times. The V call is TRBV28, the J call TRBJ1-1, with D maybe TRBD1 (5 bases). CDR1 MDHEN and CDR2 SYDVKM come from the germline V gene. Deletions cut 10 bases from V and 4 bases from J, with 19 bases between. The CDR3 runs to 14 residues. The CDR3 is CATLGGASITEAFF. Here the CDR3 DNA reads TGTGCCACCTTGGGAGGGGCCAGTATCACTGAAGCTTTCTTT.

In this sample, this clonotype turned up a few times. The V and J genes are TRBV5-1 and TRBJ1-4; possible D gene TRBD1, 5 bases. Trimming removed 0 bases from V and 3 bases from J, with 9 bases in between. The length of the CDR3 is 15 residues. From germline, CDR1 is SGHRS and CDR2 YFSETQ. The CDR3 DNA follows: TGCGCCAGCAGCTTGGTTAAGGGGTCTAATGAAAAACTGTTTTTT. Translation: CASSLVKGSNEKLFF. Supplemented by reference TRBV5-1 and TRBJ1-4, the full variable domain reads KAGVTQTPRYLIKTRGQQVTLSCSPISGHRSVSWYQQTPGQGLQFLFEYFSETQRNKGNFPGRFSGRQFSNSRSEMNVSTLELGDSALYLCASSLVKGSNEKLFFGSGTQLSVL.

The chain recombines TRBV20-1 with TRBJ2-7; a weak D match, TRBD1 (6 bases). Germline loops: CDR1 DFQATT, CDR2 SNEGSKA (reference sequence). Trimming removed 6 bases at V and 0 bases at J, with 15 bases between. This CDR3 region has 14 residues. The CDR3, as DNA: TGCAGTGCGCAGACAGGCGAGAACTCCTACGAGCAGTACTTC. Translating it yields CSAQTGENSYEQYF.

The sample holds many counts of this clonotype. The CDR3 nucleotides are TGTGCCAGCAGCTTTTGGGGCGAGCAGTACTTC. The encoded protein is CASSFWGEQYF. The chain carries TRBV7-9 and TRBJ2-7; D remains ambiguous. The V gene lost 3 bases and the J gene lost 6 bases, with 6 bases spanning the gap. Germline V gene lookup returns CDR1 SEHNR and CDR2 FQNEAQ (reference sequence). The CDR3 covers 11 residues.

The genes are TRBV19 and TRBJ1-3; D is unresolved. There are 15 residues in the CDR3. Germline V lookup: CDR1 LNHDA, CDR2 SQIVND (reference sequence). Trimming pared 6 bases from V and 0 bases from J, leaving 12 bases between. CDR3 DNA: TGTGCCAGTAGGTTGGACCGGAGCTCTGGAAACACCATATATTTT. It specifies CASRLDRSSGNTIYF.

The table lists this clonotype with a few counts. This sequence joins TRBV29-1 and TRBJ2-3; D may be TRBD1 (6 bases). The germline gives CDR1 SQVTM, CDR2 ANQGSEA. The CDR3 runs to 13 residues. The V and J ends lost 6 bases and 2 bases respectively, with 12 bases between them. Written as DNA, the CDR3 is TGCAGCGTCGTGACAGGAATCACAGATACGCAGTATTTT. This gives the protein CSVVTGITDTQYF.

The table lists this clonotype with many counts. The rearrangement links TRBV20-1 to TRBJ2-1; 8 bases match TRBD1. The germline V gene has CDR1 DFQATT and CDR2 SNEGSKA (reference sequence). This CDR3 spans 15 amino acids. V gave up 5 bases and J gave up 6 bases; unmatched junction bases: 12. CDR3 in DNA: TGCAGTGCTTTTCAACTTCAGGGGGCGTTCAATGAGCAGTTCTTC. This codes for CSAFQLQGAFNEQFF.

This clonotype occurred many times. The chain carries TRBV5-1 and TRBJ1-1; a possible D gene is TRBD1 (5 bases). Germline CDR1 SGHRS, CDR2 YFSETQ. Trimming removed 0 bases from V and 1 base from J, with 10 bases in between. The CDR3 extends over 15 amino acids. CDR3 in DNA: TGCGCCAGCAGCTTGGAGCAGGGCGGGAACACTGAAGCTTTCTTT. Its protein is CASSLEQGGNTEAFF.